What follows are 27 T cell receptor beta chains derived from one specimen sequenced in a study of vaccination and CD4 T cells after COVID-19. The antigens these receptors bind are not known. The treatment denotes: roughly 10-day PBMC culture with coronavirus spike peptide pools or control peptides (ViraFEST assay). Cultured CD4+ T-cell DNA underwent Oncomine TCR Beta short-read sequencing. From the PCR reads, TCRdb called clonotypes with MiXCR, one entry per CDR3 protein. The sample records thousands of distinct CDR3 sequences, about 77% being singletons. What was sequenced was CD4+ T cells from blood, cultured in vitro. The receptor source for this set is a human donor who had recovered from COVID-19.

This chain uses TRBV19 with TRBJ2-2; D gene ambiguous. The V end was cut by 4 bases, the J end by 0 bases, with 6 bases between. Germline CDR1 LNHDA, CDR2 SQIVND (reference sequence). This CDR3 contains 14 residues. The CDR3 bases are TGTGCCAGTAGTACTCGAGCGAACACCGGGGAGCTGTTTTTT. Protein sequence: CASSTRANTGELFF.

The V gene is TRBV6-5, the J gene TRBJ2-1; 8 positions match TRBD1. With the DNA end fitting TRBJ2-7 better, the J assignment may be wrong. The CDR3 sequence is 22 residues long. CDR1 and CDR2 from the germline V gene are MNHEY and SVGAGI. DNA for the CDR3: TGTGCCAGCAGTTACTCGAGGTCGCGCCGGGACAGGAAGAGTGGGATCTCCTACGAGCAGTACTTC. Encoded protein: CASSYSRSRRDRKSGISYEQYF.

This clonotype has a handful of counts. This sequence joins TRBV24-1 and TRBJ2-3, with 15 positions matching TRBD2. The CDR3 spans 19 residues. Germline CDR1 is KGHDR and CDR2 is SFDVKD. V gave up 5 bases and J gave up 5 bases; unmatched junction bases: 13. The CDR3 sequence is CATSGSGLAGGRARDTQYF. The CDR3 DNA reads as TGTGCCACCAGTGGGTCAGGACTAGCGGGGGGGCGTGCCAGAGATACGCAGTATTTT.

In this sample, this clonotype is large. V usage is TRBV6-5 and J usage is TRBJ2-3, with 15 bases matching TRBD2. With V trimmed by 0 bases and J by 0 bases, 1 base remained unmatched. The CDR3 covers 18 residues. The germline CDR1 and CDR2 sequences are MNHEY and SVGAGI. As DNA, the CDR3 is TGTGCCAGCAGTTACTCCGGGACTAGCGGGGGGAGCACAGATACGCAGTATTTT. Translation: CASSYSGTSGGSTDTQYF.

V gene TRBV20-1 combines with J gene TRBJ2-5, with 7 bases fitting TRBD2. There are 14 residues in the CDR3. Per germline, CDR1 DFQATT and CDR2 SNEGSKA (reference sequence). After removal of 1 base from V and 3 bases from J, the junction contained 5 bases not matched to a gene. CDR3 coding DNA: TGCAGTGCTAGAGGGAAAAGCGGGGAAGAGACCCAGTACTTC. It specifies CSARGKSGEETQYF.

The V and J genes are TRBV20-1 and TRBJ1-2; 7 nucleotides align to TRBD1. V was pared by 7 bases and J by 2 bases, with 4 bases of the junction left unmatched. The CDR3 extends over 12 amino acids. CDR1 and CDR2 (germline): DFQATT, SNEGSKA (reference sequence). The CDR3 nucleotides are TGCAGTGGAAAACAGGGGAACTATGGCTACACCTTC. This translates into CSGKQGNYGYTF.

The chain uses TRBV7-3 and TRBJ2-6; 8 bases are a match to TRBD1. After removal of 5 bases from V and 2 bases from J, the junction contained 2 bases not matched to a gene. Germline V gives CDR1 SGHTA, CDR2 FQGTGA. The CDR3 loop spans 15 amino acids. This CDR3 is CASSADRAGANVLTF. The CDR3, as DNA: TGTGCCAGCAGCGCGGACAGGGCTGGGGCCAACGTCCTGACTTTC.

This rearrangement joins TRBV24-1 to TRBJ1-2; D not certain. Between the trimmed V and J ends, which lost 3 bases and 2 bases, there was a span of 6 bases. Germline CDR1 reads KGHDR; CDR2 reads SFDVKD. This CDR3 is 13 amino acids long. In DNA form, the CDR3 reads TGTGCCACCAGTGATCCGGTAAACTATGGCTACACCTTC. It specifies CATSDPVNYGYTF.

This clonotype was detected a few times. The chain has TRBV27 and TRBJ2-2; D may be TRBD1 (5 bases). V was trimmed by 7 bases and J by 1 base, leaving 10 bases between them. Germline CDR1 reads MNHEY; CDR2 reads SMNVEV (reference sequence). The CDR3 totals 14 residues. The CDR3 region is CASKVGRNTGELFF. CDR3 DNA sequence: TGTGCCAGCAAAGTGGGGCGGAACACCGGGGAGCTGTTTTTT.

This rearrangement joins TRBV19 to TRBJ1-6; D possibly corresponds to TRBD1 (5 bases). The CDR3 runs to 14 residues. Between the trimmed V and J ends, which lost 3 bases and 8 bases, there was a span of 11 bases. CDR1 and CDR2 (germline): LNHDA, SQIVND (reference sequence). Here the CDR3 reads CASSIRTLDSPLHF. Here the CDR3 DNA reads TGTGCCAGTAGTATTAGGACATTAGATTCACCCCTCCACTTT.

In its sample, this clonotype was seen once. The chain links TRBV20-1 to TRBJ2-5; 7 bases match TRBD2. CDR1 and CDR2 (germline): DFQATT, SNEGSKA (reference sequence). Trimming cost V 2 bases and J 3 bases; bases outside gene matches: 6. CDR3 size: 14 residues. CDR3 protein: CSARNPAGKETQYF. The CDR3 coding sequence is TGCAGTGCTAGAAACCCAGCGGGAAAAGAGACCCAGTACTTC.

V gene TRBV7-9 combines with J gene TRBJ1-1; D not certain. Germline-derived CDR1 and CDR2 are SEHNR and FQNEAQ (reference sequence). CDR3 length: 14 residues. V lost 1 base to trimming and J lost 3 bases, with 9 bases between them. CDR3 bases: TGTGCCAGCAGCTTAGGGGATTCGGACACTGAAGCTTTCTTT. As protein: CASSLGDSDTEAFF.

The chain recombines TRBV28 with TRBJ1-2, with a tentative D call TRBD1 (5 bases). Germline V gene data show CDR1 as MDHEN and CDR2 as SYDVKM. The CDR3 is 14 residues long. Trimming stripped 6 bases from V and 4 bases from J, with 15 bases between. The CDR3 loop reads CASRKPGLSYGYTF. Written as DNA, the CDR3 is TGTGCCAGCAGAAAACCGGGACTAAGCTATGGCTACACCTTC.

This clonotype turned up a few times. This chain joins TRBV21-1 and TRBJ1-1. TRBV21-1 is a pseudogene. The CDR3 totals 16 residues. CDR3 residues: CASSIERGALNTEAFF. Here the CDR3 DNA reads TGTGCCAGCAGCATAGAAAGAGGGGCCCTTAACACTGAAGCTTTCTTT.

The chain recombines TRBV7-3 with TRBJ1-6, with D possibly being TRBD1 (5 bases). The V gene's germline CDR1 is SGHTA and CDR2 FQGTGA. V dropped 2 bases and J dropped 13 bases, with 9 bases sitting between them. The CDR3 runs to 12 residues. The CDR3 sequence: CASSLYAGPLHF. CDR3 nucleotide sequence: TGTGCCAGCAGCTTATATGCAGGGCCCCTCCACTTT.

V is TRBV20-1 and J is TRBJ2-3, with 10 positions matching TRBD2. V was clipped by 3 bases and J by 4 bases; unmatched bases: 7. Germline CDR1 is DFQATT and CDR2 is SNEGSKA (reference sequence). The CDR3 contains 15 residues. CDR3 sequence reads: CSARAGTSAADTQYF. The CDR3 coding sequence is TGCAGTGCTAGGGCCGGGACTAGCGCCGCAGATACGCAGTATTTT.

J is TRBJ2-7 and V is TRBV19; D unresolved. The germline V gene encodes CDR1 LNHDA and CDR2 SQIVND (reference sequence). V was shortened by 5 bases and J by 2 bases, with 22 bases between the two germline ends. The CDR3 runs 17 residues. The CDR3: CASSPSLRRILPYEQYF. The CDR3 coding sequence is TGTGCCAGTAGTCCATCCTTAAGACGTATTCTCCCCTACGAGCAGTACTTC.

The rearrangement joins TRBV10-3 to TRBJ1-4, with D possibly being TRBD1 (6 bases). The germline gives CDR1 ENHRY, CDR2 SYGVKD. This CDR3 region has 13 residues. The V end was cut by 10 bases, the J end by 4 bases, with 13 bases between. This CDR3 is CATRTEHNEKLFF. The CDR3 DNA reads TGTGCCACCCGGACAGAACATAATGAAAAACTGTTTTTT.

The chain links TRBV28 to TRBJ1-2, with TRBD1 identical over 10 bases. V dropped 5 bases and J dropped 4; count of bases not matched to a gene: 10. This CDR3 spans 16 amino acids. Germline V gene data show CDR1 as MDHEN and CDR2 as SYDVKM. As DNA, the CDR3 is TGTGCCAGCAGTCGGGGGACAGGGGCCCGCGGCTATGGCTACACCTTC. Translation gives CASSRGTGARGYGYTF.

The rearrangement links TRBV12-3 or TRBV12-4 to TRBJ1-5; D uncertain. The CDR3 is 13 amino acids. V was pared by 0 bases and J by 7 bases, with 7 bases between. The CDR3 bases are TGTGCCAGCAGTTTAGCGCTGGGACAGCCCCAGCATTTT. Protein sequence: CASSLALGQPQHF.

The V gene is TRBV9, the J gene TRBJ1-6, with D possibly being TRBD1 (5 bases). V was pared by 1 base and J by 10 bases, with 9 bases between. Germline V CDR1 and CDR2: SGDLS, YYNGEE. CDR3 length: 13 amino acids. For the CDR3, the DNA is TGTGCCAGCAGCGTATTGGGGACCTCACCCCTCCACTTT. This sequence encodes CASSVLGTSPLHF.

The chain is built from TRBV7-2 and TRBJ2-7; 7 nucleotides agree with TRBD2. CDR1 SGHTA and CDR2 FQGNSA come from the germline V gene. The CDR3 length is 15 residues. With V trimmed by 0 bases and J by 0 bases, 2 bases remained unmatched. The CDR3 DNA follows: TGTGCCAGCAGCTTAGCTACGGGGGGCTCCTACGAGCAGTACTTC. Encoded protein: CASSLATGGSYEQYF.

V and J are TRBV7-8 and TRBJ2-3; no clear D. This CDR3 spans 15 amino acids. Germline V CDR1 and CDR2: SGHVS, FQNEAQ. Deletions cut 4 bases from V and 4 bases from J, with 15 bases between. The CDR3 DNA reads TGTGCCAGCAGCTCCCGGAGTAATTCCCCAGATACGCAGTATTTT. Translation: CASSSRSNSPDTQYF.

The rearrangement uses TRBV24-1 and TRBJ2-1, with unresolved D. Trimming shortened V by 4 bases and J by 0 bases, and 15 bases separated the two germline ends. The germline CDR1 and CDR2 sequences are KGHDR and SFDVKD. The CDR3 consists of 17 residues. The CDR3 DNA reads as TGTGCCACCAGTGACATCGGACCCGTGAGCTCCTACAATGAGCAGTTCTTC. It is translated as CATSDIGPVSSYNEQFF.

The chain is built from TRBV10-3 and TRBJ2-1; no firm D call. Trimming cost V 4 bases and J 8 bases, with 9 bases left between them. CDR1 and CDR2 from the germline V gene are ENHRY and SYGVKD. The CDR3 covers 12 residues. The CDR3 loop reads CAISGGRDEQFF. Here the CDR3 DNA reads TGTGCCATCAGTGGGGGTAGGGATGAGCAGTTCTTC.

The chain combines TRBV21-1 with TRBJ2-7. TRBV21-1 is designated a pseudogene. This CDR3 is 13 amino acids long. The CDR3 loop reads CASSPRRPYEQYF. The CDR3 nucleotides read TGTGCCAGCAGCCCTAGGAGGCCCTACGAGCAGTACTTC.

V and J are TRBV27 and TRBJ1-2; no firm D call. Germline CDR1 reads MNHEY; CDR2 reads SMNVEV (reference sequence). V was cut by 6 bases and J by 5 bases, with 22 bases left in between. The CDR3 has 16 residues. In DNA, the CDR3 is TGTGCCAGCAGCCCCCTAAAGACCCGGAGCATGTATGGCTACACCTTC. It encodes CASSPLKTRSMYGYTF.